The text below deals with one TCR beta chain. Its antigen specificity is not known. Within one base of it there is no much larger clone, and no base qualities were kept. In the germline V gene, CDR1 corresponds to SGHTA and CDR2 to FQGTGA. Unmatched junction bases come to 13, with V trimmed by 4 bases and J by 3 bases. Spanning cysteine to phenylalanine, the CDR3 consists of 17 amino acids. Of the read, only the CDR3 DNA is kept; its 51 bases are in frame from base 1. Systemically healthy Caucasian individuals from Russia, 39 in total and aged about 6 to 90 years, were included as donors. Each donor gave about 10 milliliters of peripheral blood, drawn into EDTA-treated Vacutainer tubes. Ficoll-Paque density-gradient centrifugation was used to isolate PBMCs, with at least 6.5 million obtained per sample. Trizol reagent was used to extract total RNA from the PBMCs, yielding at least 6 micrograms per sample. For every donor, flow cytometry on a PBMC aliquot measured the percentage of naive CD45RAhigh/CD27high T cells.

This entry belongs to a study of blood T cells in healthy people across ages (dated by TCRdb to the mid-2010s). With regard to the full study: Template switching captured roughly one uniquely barcoded TCR beta cDNA molecule per two T cells in model experiments. Using the same blood draw, the study looked at two additional independent replicas of 1 million unique cDNA reads for two donors, one aged 18 to 30 and the other aged 80 or older. The study measured age-related changes in TCR beta repertoire diversity using deep sequencing normalized with unique cDNA molecular identifiers. Donors were grouped into four age groups: young (average approximately 16 years), middle-aged (around 39), aged (roughly 62) and long-lived (about 89). The research as a whole found: A strong correlation was found between observed TCR beta diversity and the percentage of naive T cells measured by flow cytometry. Conclusive comparison of naive and antigen-experienced compartments was prevented by the profiling of bulk unsorted PBMCs. Compared with the aged group, the long-lived group had more naive CD4+ T cells, fewer expanded clones and increased TCR diversity, suggesting age selection. As age increased, observed TCR beta diversity per million T cells dropped in a roughly linear way, and a significant reduction was already evident by age about 40. Estimates of total diversity based on one million sequenced T cells were considered lower bounds and underestimates. Donor CMV infection status was unknown, potentially confounding age-related changes in expanded clonotypes.

Library construction relied on 5' RACE. TCRdb names Illumina HiSeq 2500 as the instrument used. The second PCR ran for about 7 to 11 cycles and used a J-beta primer mix along with a sample-barcoded 5' primer. A unique molecular identifier was introduced onto each TCR beta cDNA molecule by a template-switch 5' adaptor carrying 12 random nucleotides. Each sample yielded at least 3 million CDR3-containing paired-end reads. All of the RNA was converted into first-strand cDNA using the Mint cDNA synthesis kit, with a TRBC-specific oligonucleotide serving as the primer. Following uracil-DNA glycosylase treatment, a first 18-cycle PCR with universal primers M1SS and BC2_uni_R was performed on all cDNA. The authors' analysis ran thus. For normalization, 1 million high-quality reads were randomly selected from each sample, with every read carrying a distinct molecular identifier. Instead of being binned into consensus sequences, reads that shared molecular identifiers were thrown out. MiTCR, set to a Q25 quality threshold and the strictest error-elimination algorithm, was used for CDR3 identification, clonotype clustering and error correction. A nonparametric unseen species model with Euler transformation was used to estimate lower-bound total TCR beta diversity. TCRdb reworked the public reads: Q25 trimming with fastp, MiXCR clone assembly, productive beta chains retained. Records with the same CDR3 protein are collapsed into one entry carrying the most frequent genes and DNA. The V and J calls here are based on TCRdb, not the publication. Across this sample there are more than 900,000 distinct CDR3 sequences, with under 35% seen only once. The ten most abundant clones make up about a tenth of the sample.

The sample was also reused in another study, on T cells of mothers and their children. From that second study: Nine systemically healthy Caucasian individuals served as donors, namely three mothers together with their six children. cDNA synthesis used all of the extracted RNA, with around 1.4 ug of RNA in each 15 ul reaction. In the second PCR, the M1S primer added sample barcodes and 2-4 random nucleotides. Over 9.5 million TCR beta CDR3 reads were obtained for each mother, and approximately 3 million reads were obtained for each child. Thymic selection shapes the output of TCR recombination in a similar way in related and unrelated pairs, and inherited differences have a minor effect. Related mother-child pairs always showed normalized repertoire overlap that was slightly higher than in unrelated mother-child pairs, though the difference was never significant. With a sensitivity of about 100 clones per million clonotypes, no persistent microchimeric T cell clones were detected. To look for features that set related mother-child pairs apart from unrelated individuals, the researchers ran deep NGS to compare the TCR beta repertoires of mothers and children. The mean age was 40 +/- 4 years for the mothers and about 12 +/- 4 years for the children. After adapters were ligated using NEBNext reagents, the libraries underwent 100+100 nt paired-end sequencing on an Illumina HiSeq 2000. Mother and child libraries were prepared a month apart and sequenced in separate runs to prevent cross-contamination. Between roughly 450,000 and 2,200,000 distinct TCR beta clonotypes were identified per donor. Naive TCR beta clonotypes were estimated from low-frequency clonotypes matched to each donor's FACS-determined naive share, without sorting.

Recombination connected TRBV7-3 to TRBJ2-3; 7 nucleotides in the junction match TRBD2. Sequences were obtained from blood. The clonotype originates from a woman aged 40 to 50 in good health. The CDR3 protein: CASSWGGTGPHTDTQYF. The nucleotides are TGTGCCAGCAGCTGGGGAGGGACTGGGCCTCATACAGATACGCAGTATTTT.